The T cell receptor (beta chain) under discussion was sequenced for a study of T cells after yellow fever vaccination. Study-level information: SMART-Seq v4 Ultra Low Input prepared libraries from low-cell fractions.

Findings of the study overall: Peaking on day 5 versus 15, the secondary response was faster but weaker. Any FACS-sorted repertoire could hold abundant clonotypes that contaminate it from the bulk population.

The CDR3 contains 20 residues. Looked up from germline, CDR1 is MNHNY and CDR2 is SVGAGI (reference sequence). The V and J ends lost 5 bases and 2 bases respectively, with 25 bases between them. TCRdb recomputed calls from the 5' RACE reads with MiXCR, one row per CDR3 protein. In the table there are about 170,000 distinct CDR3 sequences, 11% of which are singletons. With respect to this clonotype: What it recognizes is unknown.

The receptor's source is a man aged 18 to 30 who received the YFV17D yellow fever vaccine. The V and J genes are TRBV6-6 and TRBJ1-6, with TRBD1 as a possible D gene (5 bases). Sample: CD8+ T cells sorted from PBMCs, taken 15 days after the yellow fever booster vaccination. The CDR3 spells CASSGGWIGAALTYNSPLHF. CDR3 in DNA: TGTGCCAGCAGTGGTGGATGGATCGGGGCCGCCTTGACCTATAATTCACCCCTCCACTTT.